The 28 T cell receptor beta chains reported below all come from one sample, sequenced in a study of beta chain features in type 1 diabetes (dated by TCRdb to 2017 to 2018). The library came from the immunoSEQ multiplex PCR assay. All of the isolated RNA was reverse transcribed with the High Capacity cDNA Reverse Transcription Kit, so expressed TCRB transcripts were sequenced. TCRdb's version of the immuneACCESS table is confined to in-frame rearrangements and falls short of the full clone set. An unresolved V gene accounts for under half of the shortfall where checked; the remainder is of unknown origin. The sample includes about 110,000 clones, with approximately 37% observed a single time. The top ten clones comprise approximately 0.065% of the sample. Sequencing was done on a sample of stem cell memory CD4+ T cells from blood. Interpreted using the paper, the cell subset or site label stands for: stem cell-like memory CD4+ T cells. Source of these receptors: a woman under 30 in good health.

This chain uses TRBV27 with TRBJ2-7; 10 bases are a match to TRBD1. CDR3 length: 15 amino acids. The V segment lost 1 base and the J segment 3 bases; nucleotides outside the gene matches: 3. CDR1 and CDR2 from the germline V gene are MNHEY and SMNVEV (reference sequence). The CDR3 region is CASSLFWDRGYEQYF. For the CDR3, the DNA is TGTGCCAGCAGTTTATTCTGGGACAGGGGCTACGAGCAGTACTTC.

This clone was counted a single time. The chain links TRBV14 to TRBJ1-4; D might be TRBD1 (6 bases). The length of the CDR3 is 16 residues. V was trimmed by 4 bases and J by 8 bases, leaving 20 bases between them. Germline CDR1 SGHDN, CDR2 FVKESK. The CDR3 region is CASSRGVPGAGEKLFF. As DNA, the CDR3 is TGTGCCAGCAGCCGAGGGGTTCCAGGGGCTGGCGAAAAACTGTTTTTT.

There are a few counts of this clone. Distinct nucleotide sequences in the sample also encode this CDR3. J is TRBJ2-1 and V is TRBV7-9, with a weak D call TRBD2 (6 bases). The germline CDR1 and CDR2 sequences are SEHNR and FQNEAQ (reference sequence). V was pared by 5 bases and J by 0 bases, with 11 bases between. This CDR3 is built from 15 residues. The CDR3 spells CASSLSGSSYNEQFF. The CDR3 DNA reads TGTGCCAGCAGCCTTAGCGGAAGCTCCTACAATGAGCAGTTCTTC.

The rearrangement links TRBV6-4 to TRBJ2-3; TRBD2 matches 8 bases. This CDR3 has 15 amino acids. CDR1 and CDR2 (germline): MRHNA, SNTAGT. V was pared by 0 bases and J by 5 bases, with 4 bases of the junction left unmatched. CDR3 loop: CASSDSAGGIDTQYF. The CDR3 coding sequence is TGTGCCAGCAGTGACTCGGCGGGAGGAATAGATACGCAGTATTTT.

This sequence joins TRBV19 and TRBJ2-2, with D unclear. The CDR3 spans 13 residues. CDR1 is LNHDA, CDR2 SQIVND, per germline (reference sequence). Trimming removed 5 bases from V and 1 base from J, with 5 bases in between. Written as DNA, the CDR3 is TGTGCCAGTAGTGACTGGAACACCGGGGAGCTGTTTTTT. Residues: CASSDWNTGELFF.

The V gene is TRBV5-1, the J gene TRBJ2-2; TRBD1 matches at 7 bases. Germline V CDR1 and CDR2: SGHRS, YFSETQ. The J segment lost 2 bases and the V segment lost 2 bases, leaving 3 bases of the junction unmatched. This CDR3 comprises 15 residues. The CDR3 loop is CASSFGQVNTGELFF. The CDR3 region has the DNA TGCGCCAGCAGCTTTGGACAGGTTAACACCGGGGAGCTGTTTTTT.

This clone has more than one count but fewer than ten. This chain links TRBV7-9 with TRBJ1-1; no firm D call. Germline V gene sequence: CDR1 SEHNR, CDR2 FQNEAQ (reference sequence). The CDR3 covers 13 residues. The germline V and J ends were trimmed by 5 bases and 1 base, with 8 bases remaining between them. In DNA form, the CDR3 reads TGTGCCAGCAGCCCACGGAGGAACACTGAAGCTTTCTTT. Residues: CASSPRRNTEAFF.

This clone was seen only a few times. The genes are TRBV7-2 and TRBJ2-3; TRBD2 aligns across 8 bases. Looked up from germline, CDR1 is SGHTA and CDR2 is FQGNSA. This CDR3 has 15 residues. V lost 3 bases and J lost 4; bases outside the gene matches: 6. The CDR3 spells CASSLSGSRADTQYF. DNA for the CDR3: TGTGCCAGCAGCTTGAGCGGGAGTAGGGCAGATACGCAGTATTTT. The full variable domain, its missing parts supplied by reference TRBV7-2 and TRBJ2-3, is GAGVSQSPSNKVTEKGKDVELRCDPISGHTALYWYRQSLGQGLEFLIYFQGNSAPDKSGLPSDRFSAERTGGSVSTLTIQRTQQEDSAVYLCASSLSGSRADTQYFGPGTRLTVL.

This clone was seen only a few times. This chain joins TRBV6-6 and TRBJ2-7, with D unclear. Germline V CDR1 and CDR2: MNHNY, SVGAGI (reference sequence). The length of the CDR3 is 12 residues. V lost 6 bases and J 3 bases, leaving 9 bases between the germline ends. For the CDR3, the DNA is TGTGCCAGCAGCCGCGCAGGCTACGAGCAGTACTTC. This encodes CASSRAGYEQYF.

The CDR3, as DNA: TGTGCCAGCAGCGAAGCTAGCGGGAGGAATCAGCAGTACTTC. The encoded protein is CASSEASGRNQQYF. The rearrangement links TRBV7-2 to TRBJ2-7; TRBD2 agrees at 11 bases. From germline, CDR1 is SGHTA and CDR2 FQGNSA. This CDR3 is built from 14 residues. The junction had 8 bases not matched to a gene; V was cut back by 5 bases and J by 8 bases.

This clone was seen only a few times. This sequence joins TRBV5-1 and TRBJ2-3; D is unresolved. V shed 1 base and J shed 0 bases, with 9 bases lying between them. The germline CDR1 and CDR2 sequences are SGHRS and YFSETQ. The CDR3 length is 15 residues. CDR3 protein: CASSLRTRSTDTQYF. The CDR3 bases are TGCGCCAGCAGCTTGAGAACACGAAGCACAGATACGCAGTATTTT.

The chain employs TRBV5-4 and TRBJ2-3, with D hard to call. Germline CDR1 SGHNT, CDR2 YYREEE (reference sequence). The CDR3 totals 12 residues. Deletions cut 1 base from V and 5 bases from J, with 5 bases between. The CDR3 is CASSLLRDTQYF. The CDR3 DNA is TGTGCCAGCAGCTTGCTAAGAGATACGCAGTATTTT.

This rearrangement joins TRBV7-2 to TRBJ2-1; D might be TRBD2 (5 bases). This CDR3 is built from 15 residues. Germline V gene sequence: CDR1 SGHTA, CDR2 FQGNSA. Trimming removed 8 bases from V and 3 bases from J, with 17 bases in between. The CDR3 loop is CASSLGSGYYNEQFF. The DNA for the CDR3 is TGTGCCAGCTCCCTAGGCAGCGGCTACTACAATGAGCAGTTCTTC. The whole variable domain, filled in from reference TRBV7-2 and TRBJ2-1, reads GAGVSQSPSNKVTEKGKDVELRCDPISGHTALYWYRQSLGQGLEFLIYFQGNSAPDKSGLPSDRFSAERTGGSVSTLTIQRTQQEDSAVYLCASSLGSGYYNEQFFGPGTRLTVL.

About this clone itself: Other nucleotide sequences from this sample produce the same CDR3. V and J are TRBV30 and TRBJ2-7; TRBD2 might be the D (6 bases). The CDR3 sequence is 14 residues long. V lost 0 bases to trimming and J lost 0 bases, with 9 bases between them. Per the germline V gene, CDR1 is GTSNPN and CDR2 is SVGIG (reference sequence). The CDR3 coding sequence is TGTGCCTGGAGTGTTGGGGGGAGCTCCTACGAGCAGTACTTC. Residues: CAWSVGGSSYEQYF. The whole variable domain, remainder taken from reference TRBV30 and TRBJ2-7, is SQTIHQWPATLVQPVGSPLSLECTVEGTSNPNLYWYRQAAGRGLQLLFYSVGIGQISSEVPQNLSASRPQDRQFILSSKKLLLSDSGFYLCAWSVGGSSYEQYFGPGTRLTVT.

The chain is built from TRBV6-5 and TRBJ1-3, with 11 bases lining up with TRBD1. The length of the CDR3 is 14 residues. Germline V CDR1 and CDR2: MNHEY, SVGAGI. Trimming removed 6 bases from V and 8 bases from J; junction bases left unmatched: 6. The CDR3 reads CASRGQGAGYTIYF. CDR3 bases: TGTGCCAGCAGAGGACAGGGGGCAGGATACACCATATATTTT.

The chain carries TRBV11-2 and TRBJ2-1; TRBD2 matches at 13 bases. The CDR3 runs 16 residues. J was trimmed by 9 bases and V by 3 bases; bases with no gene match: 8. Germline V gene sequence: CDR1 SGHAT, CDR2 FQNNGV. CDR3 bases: TGTGCCAGCAGCTTGACTAGCGGGGGGCCATTGAGTGAGCAGTTCTTC. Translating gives CASSLTSGGPLSEQFF.

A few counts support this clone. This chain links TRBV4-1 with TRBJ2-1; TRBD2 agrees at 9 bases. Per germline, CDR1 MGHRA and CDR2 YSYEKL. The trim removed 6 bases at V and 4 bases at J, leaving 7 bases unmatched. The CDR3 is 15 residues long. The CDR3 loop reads CASRVAGGGYNEQFF. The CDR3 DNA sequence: TGCGCCAGCAGGGTCGCGGGAGGGGGATACAATGAGCAGTTCTTC.

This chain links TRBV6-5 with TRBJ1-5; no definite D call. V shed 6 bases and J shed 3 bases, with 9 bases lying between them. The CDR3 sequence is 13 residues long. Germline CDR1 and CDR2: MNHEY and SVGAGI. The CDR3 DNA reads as TGTGCCAGCAGGGTTACGGTCAATCAGCCCCAGCATTTT. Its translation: CASRVTVNQPQHF.

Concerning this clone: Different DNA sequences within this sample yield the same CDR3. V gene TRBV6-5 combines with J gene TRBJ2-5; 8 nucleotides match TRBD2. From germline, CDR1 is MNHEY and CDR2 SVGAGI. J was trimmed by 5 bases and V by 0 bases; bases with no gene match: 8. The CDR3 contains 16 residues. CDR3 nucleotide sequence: TGTGCCAGCAGTTACTCTGGACTAGCTGGAGGGGAGACCCAGTACTTC. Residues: CASSYSGLAGGETQYF.

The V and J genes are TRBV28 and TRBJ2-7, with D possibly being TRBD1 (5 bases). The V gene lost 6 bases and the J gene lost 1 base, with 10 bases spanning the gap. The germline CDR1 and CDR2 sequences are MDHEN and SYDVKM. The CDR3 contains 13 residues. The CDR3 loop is CASSSDTSYEQYF. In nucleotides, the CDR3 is TGTGCCAGCAGCTCGGACACGTCCTACGAGCAGTACTTC.

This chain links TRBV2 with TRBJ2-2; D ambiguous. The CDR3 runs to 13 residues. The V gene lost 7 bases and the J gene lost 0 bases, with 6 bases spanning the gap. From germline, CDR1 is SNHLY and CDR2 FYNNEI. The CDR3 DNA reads TGTGCCAGCATCTCAGCGAACACCGGGGAGCTGTTTTTT. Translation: CASISANTGELFF.

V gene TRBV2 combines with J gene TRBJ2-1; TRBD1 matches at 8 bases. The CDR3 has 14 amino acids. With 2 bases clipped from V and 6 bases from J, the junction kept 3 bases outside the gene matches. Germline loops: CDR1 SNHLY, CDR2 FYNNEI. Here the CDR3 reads CASSEQGAGNEQFF. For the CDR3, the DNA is TGTGCCAGCAGTGAACAGGGGGCTGGCAATGAGCAGTTCTTC.

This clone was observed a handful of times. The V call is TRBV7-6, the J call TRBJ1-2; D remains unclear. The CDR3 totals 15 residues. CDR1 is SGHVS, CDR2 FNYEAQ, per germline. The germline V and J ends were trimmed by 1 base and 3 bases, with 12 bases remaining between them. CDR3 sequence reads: CASSLGPPSDYGYTF. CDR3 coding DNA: TGTGCCAGCAGCTTAGGCCCACCAAGCGACTATGGCTACACCTTC.

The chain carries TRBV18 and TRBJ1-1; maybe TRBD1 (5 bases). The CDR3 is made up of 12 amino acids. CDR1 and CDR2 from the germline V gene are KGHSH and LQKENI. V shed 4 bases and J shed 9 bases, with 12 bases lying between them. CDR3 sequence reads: CASSLTGDQAFF. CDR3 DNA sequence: TGTGCCAGCTCACTTACAGGAGACCAAGCTTTCTTT. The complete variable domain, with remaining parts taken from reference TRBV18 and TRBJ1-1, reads NAGVMQNPRHLVRRRGQEARLRCSPMKGHSHVYWYRQLPEEGLKFMVYLQKENIIDESGMPKERFSAEFPKEGPSILRIQQVVRGDSAAYFCASSLTGDQAFFGQGTRLTVV.

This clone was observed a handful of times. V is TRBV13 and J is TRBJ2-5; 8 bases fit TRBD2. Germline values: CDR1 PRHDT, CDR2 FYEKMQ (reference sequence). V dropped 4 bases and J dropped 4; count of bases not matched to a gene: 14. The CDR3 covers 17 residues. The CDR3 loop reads CASSSPRGTRSGETQYF. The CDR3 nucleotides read TGTGCCAGCAGCTCCCCTCGCGGGACTAGATCAGGAGAGACCCAGTACTTC.

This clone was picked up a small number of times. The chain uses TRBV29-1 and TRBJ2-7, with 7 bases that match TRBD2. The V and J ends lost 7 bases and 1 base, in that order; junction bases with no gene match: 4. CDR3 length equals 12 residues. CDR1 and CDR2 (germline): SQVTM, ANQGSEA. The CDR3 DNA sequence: TGCAGCGCCGCCGGGAGGTCCTACGAGCAGTACTTC. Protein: CSAAGRSYEQYF.

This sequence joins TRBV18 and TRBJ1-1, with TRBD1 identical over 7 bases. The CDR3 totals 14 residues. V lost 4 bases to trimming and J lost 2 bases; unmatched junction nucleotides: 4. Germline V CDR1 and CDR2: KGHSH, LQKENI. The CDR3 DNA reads TGTGCCAGCTCACGTGACAGGGACAACACTGAAGCTTTCTTT. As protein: CASSRDRDNTEAFF.

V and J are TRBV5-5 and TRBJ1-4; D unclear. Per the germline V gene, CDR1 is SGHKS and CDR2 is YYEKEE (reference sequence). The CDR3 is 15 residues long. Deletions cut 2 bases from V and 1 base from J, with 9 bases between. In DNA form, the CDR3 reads TGTGCCAGCAGCTTAAATAGTGTAACTAATGAAAAACTGTTTTTT. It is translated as CASSLNSVTNEKLFF.